This TCR beta chain was profiled in a study of response to subunit inactivated influenza vaccine. Study findings and constraints: With each seasonal influenza vaccination, the authors suggested, few new T cells are recruited.

TCRdb processed the RT-PCR reads anew with MiXCR; each CDR3 protein has one entry. Among about 830,000 distinct CDR3 sequences listed, roughly 20% were seen once. The CDR3 length is 14 residues. Germline V lookup: CDR1 SQVTM, CDR2 ANQGSEA. V trimming: 6 bases; J trimming: 1 base; junction bases outside the gene matches: 5. On this clonotype: Its matching antigen is unknown.

This material consisted of PBMCs from blood, taken 4 to 6 days after vaccination. The source is a man between 45 and 60 years old who received an inactivated influenza vaccine. The genes are TRBV29-1 and TRBJ2-2; 7 nucleotides agree with TRBD1. CDR3 bases: TGCAGCGTCGCTGACAGGGAGAACACCGGGGAGCTGTTTTTT. Residues: CSVADRENTGELFF.